This TCR beta chain was profiled in a study of cytomegalovirus exposure and HLA in healthy donors. Study-wide findings and caveats: Looking again later, the authors saw that most CMV-associated TCR beta chains seemed HLA-restricted. Judged likely to be a sequencing artifact was a cluster of highly shared sequence variants. Earlier analysis yielded a pattern in which most TCR beta V segments were productive about 90% or about 30% of the time. The authors listed 150 or so TCR beta chains as cytomegalovirus-associated.

Trimming removed 2 bases from V and 8 bases from J; junction bases left unmatched: 6. Germline CDR1 KGHSH, CDR2 LQKENI. CDR3 length: 15 residues. The study ran its PCR with 60 Vbeta and 13 Jbeta primers. TCRdb keeps only in-frame clones here, not all; method: immunoSEQ multiplex PCR. The repertoire includes around 100,000 clones, around 61% of them detected once, and roughly 2.2% sits in the top ten. Notes on this clone: The antigen is not known.

Input material: PBMCs. This sequence originates from a woman between 25 and 40 years old in good health and CMV-seronegative. The rearrangement uses TRBV18 and TRBJ1-4; the match to TRBD1 covers 9 bases. The CDR3 reads CASSPDRGFGEKLFF. The CDR3 DNA follows: TGTGCCAGCTCACCAGACAGGGGGTTTGGAGAAAAACTGTTTTTT.